The next 28 T cell receptor beta chains were all read from a single sample in a study of cytomegalovirus exposure and HLA in healthy donors listed by TCRdb under 2017. Libraries were prepared through the immunoSEQ multiplex PCR assay. Drawn from immuneACCESS, this table holds only the in-frame rearrangements with V and J called that TCRdb kept. Clones are partly lost; checked studies trace under half to an unresolved V gene and leave the rest unexplained. The sample data list 150,000 or so clones, and 80% to 90% of these were observed just once. Roughly 6.7% of the sample is held by the ten biggest clonotypes. Source material: PBMCs. The source of these receptors is a woman in her 30s in good health and CMV-seropositive.

The J gene is TRBJ1-2, the V gene TRBV2; 8 nucleotides align to TRBD1. The CDR3 contains 14 residues. In germline, CDR1 is SNHLY, CDR2 FYNNEI. V lost 6 bases and J lost 8; bases outside the gene matches: 11. The CDR3 loop reads CASSILGQGRGYTF. The DNA of the CDR3 is TGTGCCAGCAGCATCCTCGGACAGGGCCGCGGCTACACCTTC.

V gene TRBV5-1 combines with J gene TRBJ2-7, with no clear D. The germline CDR1 and CDR2 sequences are SGHRS and YFSETQ. The CDR3 covers 14 residues. Trimming removed 0 bases at V and 6 bases at J, with 13 bases between. CDR3 bases: TGCGCCAGCAGCTTGGGGCCAGCCGGCGGCGAGCAGTACTTC. This gives the protein CASSLGPAGGEQYF. Combining the CDR3 with reference TRBV5-1 and TRBJ2-7 gives the whole variable domain KAGVTQTPRYLIKTRGQQVTLSCSPISGHRSVSWYQQTPGQGLQFLFEYFSETQRNKGNFPGRFSGRQFSNSRSEMNVSTLELGDSALYLCASSLGPAGGEQYFGPGTRLTVT.

The chain carries TRBV5-4 and TRBJ2-5; D is perhaps TRBD1 (5 bases). Germline V lookup: CDR1 SGHNT, CDR2 YYREEE (reference sequence). This CDR3 comprises 14 residues. Trimming shortened V by 4 bases and J by 7 bases, and 17 bases separated the two germline ends. CDR3 protein: CASSNGQPETTQYF. In DNA form, the CDR3 reads TGTGCCAGCAGCAATGGACAACCAGAGACGACCCAGTACTTC. Combining the CDR3 with reference TRBV5-4 and TRBJ2-5 gives the whole variable domain ETGVTQSPTHLIKTRGQQVTLRCSSQSGHNTVSWYQQALGQGPQFIFQYYREEENGRGNFPPRFSGLQFPNYSSELNVNALELDDSALYLCASSNGQPETTQYFGPGTRLLVL.

The chain is built from TRBV2 and TRBJ2-3; 8 positions agree with TRBD1. From germline, CDR1 is SNHLY and CDR2 FYNNEI. The J segment lost 7 bases and the V segment lost 4 bases, leaving 7 bases of the junction unmatched. This CDR3 has 14 amino acids. CDR3 protein: CASSATGARNTQYF. DNA of the CDR3: TGTGCCAGCAGTGCGACAGGGGCCCGAAATACGCAGTATTTT.

This clone was found a few times. J is TRBJ2-2 and V is TRBV7-9, with TRBD1 matching 8 bases. Germline-derived CDR1 and CDR2 are SEHNR and FQNEAQ (reference sequence). Trimming took 1 base from V and 7 from J; bases not matched to a gene: 14. This CDR3 contains 18 residues. CDR3 nucleotide sequence: TGTGCCAGCAGCTTAGGACTAGTCGGACAGGGAAGAGTCGGGGAGCTGTTTTTT. This gives the protein CASSLGLVGQGRVGELFF.

The V and J genes are TRBV4-1 and TRBJ1-3, with TRBD1 matching over 8 bases. The CDR3 has 17 residues. The V gene end was trimmed by 0 bases and the J gene end by 1 base; junction bases not matched to a gene: 5. Germline CDR1 and CDR2: MGHRA and YSYEKL. The CDR3: CASSQDPGQGSGNTIYF. CDR3 sequence (DNA): TGCGCCAGCAGCCAAGATCCTGGACAGGGATCTGGAAACACCATATATTTT.

The chain carries TRBV7-2 and TRBJ2-7, with 7 bases aligning to TRBD1. Germline V gives CDR1 SGHTA, CDR2 FQGNSA. V lost 5 bases to trimming and J lost 0 bases; unmatched junction nucleotides: 19. The CDR3 has 19 amino acids. The CDR3 nucleotides are TGTGCCAGCAGCCTCACAATCTCGTTCTTCGGGGACAGCTCCTACGAGCAGTACTTC. Protein sequence: CASSLTISFFGDSSYEQYF.

The rearrangement uses TRBV9 and TRBJ2-7, with D perhaps matching TRBD2 (5 bases). V dropped 4 bases and J dropped 4 bases, with 15 bases sitting between them. CDR1 and CDR2 from the germline V gene are SGDLS and YYNGEE. This CDR3 is built from 14 residues. The CDR3 DNA reads as TGTGCCAGCAGCTCCGGACTCCTCGGATACGAGCAGTACTTC. Amino acid sequence: CASSSGLLGYEQYF.

V usage is TRBV29-1 and J usage is TRBJ2-7, with 11 bases identical to TRBD1. The CDR3 is 14 residues long. V gave up 0 bases and J gave up 7 bases; unmatched junction bases: 5. Germline lookup yields CDR1 SQVTM and CDR2 ANQGSEA. CDR3 region: CSVEEVGQGDEQYF. The CDR3 DNA reads as TGCAGCGTTGAAGAGGTGGGACAGGGGGATGAGCAGTACTTC.

The genes are TRBV18 and TRBJ2-1; TRBD2 matches at 9 bases. The CDR3 has 15 residues. Trimming removed 0 bases from V and 5 bases from J; junction bases left unmatched: 2. The germline gives CDR1 KGHSH, CDR2 LQKENI. As DNA, the CDR3 is TGTGCCAGCTCACCACCGTCTAGCGGGAACAATGAGCAGTTCTTC. Translation gives CASSPPSSGNNEQFF.

The CDR3 bases are TGTGCCAGCAGCACGCGACTCGCGCGGGACGAGCAGTACTTC. Translated: CASSTRLARDEQYF. The chain joins TRBV13 to TRBJ2-7, with D possibly matching TRBD2 (5 bases). V lost 5 bases and J 5 bases, leaving 16 bases between the germline ends. This CDR3 is built from 14 residues. Per germline, CDR1 PRHDT and CDR2 FYEKMQ (reference sequence).

This chain joins TRBV5-1 and TRBJ2-3; D is perhaps TRBD1 (5 bases). The V and J ends lost 4 bases and 0 bases respectively, with 15 bases between them. The germline CDR1 and CDR2 sequences are SGHRS and YFSETQ. The CDR3 is 16 residues long. This CDR3 reads CASSPQFGASTDTQYF. CDR3 in DNA: TGCGCCAGCAGCCCCCAGTTTGGGGCAAGCACAGATACGCAGTATTTT.

This clone was counted once. The V gene is TRBV5-1, the J gene TRBJ1-2; D is uncertain. CDR3 length equals 13 residues. In germline, CDR1 is SGHRS, CDR2 YFSETQ. The ends were cut back, 0 bases at V and 8 bases at J, with 11 bases in the middle. The DNA for the CDR3 is TGCGCCAGCAGCTTGGGAGGGCCACAGGGCTACACCTTC. Translating gives CASSLGGPQGYTF.

V and J are TRBV5-6 and TRBJ1-6; TRBD1 is a possible D gene (5 bases). CDR3 length: 14 amino acids. Germline V gives CDR1 SGHDT, CDR2 YYEEEE. V was pared by 2 bases and J by 5 bases, with 8 bases between. CDR3 DNA sequence: TGTGCCAGCAGCTTTGGACAAAATAATTCACCCCTCCACTTT. Residues: CASSFGQNNSPLHF.

CDR3 amino acids: CASSVNTGVNTEAFF. CDR3 bases: TGTGCCAGCAGCGTAAACACAGGGGTGAACACTGAAGCTTTCTTT. The V gene is TRBV9, the J gene TRBJ1-1, with 7 bases fitting TRBD1. The CDR3 has 15 amino acids. Germline trimming cut 1 base from V and 0 bases from J; bases unmatched to any gene: 3. Germline loops: CDR1 SGDLS, CDR2 YYNGEE.

The CDR3 DNA is TGTGCCAGCAGTTACTCCCCTAGCGGAGTCTACGAGCAGTACTTC. This gives the protein CASSYSPSGVYEQYF. The V call is TRBV6-5, the J call TRBJ2-7; 7 positions match TRBD2. CDR1 and CDR2 from the germline V gene are MNHEY and SVGAGI. CDR3 length: 15 residues. With 0 bases clipped from V and 3 bases from J, the junction kept 5 bases outside the gene matches.

The chain joins TRBV5-5 to TRBJ2-3; D remains ambiguous. Germline V gives CDR1 SGHKS, CDR2 YYEKEE (reference sequence). Deletions cut 0 bases from V and 3 bases from J, with 8 bases between. CDR3 length: 14 amino acids. This CDR3 is CASSLAQVTDTQYF. CDR3 DNA: TGTGCCAGCAGCTTGGCCCAGGTAACAGATACGCAGTATTTT.

This clone occurred once. The chain is built from TRBV21-1 and TRBJ2-1; TRBD2, the D gene given by the table, was not confirmed from the DNA. TRBV21-1 is termed a pseudogene. This CDR3 is 17 amino acids long. CDR3: CASSNGLAGGLLYEQFF. The CDR3 DNA is TGTGCCAGCAGCAACGGGCTAGCGGGAGGCCTTTTGTATGAGCAGTTCTTC.

The J gene is TRBJ2-1, the V gene TRBV19; 11 bases fit TRBD2. Germline values: CDR1 LNHDA, CDR2 SQIVND (reference sequence). V shed 10 bases and J 8 bases; nucleotides not matched to a gene: 7. This CDR3 is 13 amino acids long. The DNA for the CDR3 is TGTGCCACCACCTCTAGCGGGAGGTATGAGCAGTTCTTC. It specifies CATTSSGRYEQFF.

J is TRBJ1-5 and V is TRBV28; D not resolved. Trimming removed 6 bases from V and 9 bases from J, with 15 bases in between. The germline gives CDR1 MDHEN, CDR2 SYDVKM. The length of the CDR3 is 13 residues. Here the CDR3 DNA reads TGTGCCAGCAGCATCCTCGCGGGCCCGCCCCAGCATTTT. Its protein product is CASSILAGPPQHF.

This chain connects TRBV27 to TRBJ2-1; D is possibly TRBD1 (5 bases). The CDR3 spans 16 residues. Trimming pared 0 bases from V and 2 bases from J, leaving 11 bases between. Germline CDR1 is MNHEY and CDR2 is SMNVEV (reference sequence). CDR3 protein: CASSLSSLGAYNEQFF. CDR3 in DNA: TGTGCCAGCAGTTTATCGTCCCTAGGGGCCTACAATGAGCAGTTCTTC.

The CDR3 nucleotides read TGTGCCAGCAGCCAGACAGGGGTTGGCAATCAGCCCCAGCATTTT. Amino acids: CASSQTGVGNQPQHF. The chain employs TRBV7-8 and TRBJ1-5; the match to TRBD1 covers 8 bases. The CDR3 runs to 15 residues. The germline V gene encodes CDR1 SGHVS and CDR2 FQNEAQ. Trimming at V came to 5 bases and at J to 2 bases, leaving 5 bases not matched to a gene.

This clone has a single count. The V call is TRBV4-1, the J call TRBJ1-1; 11 positions agree with TRBD1. The J segment lost 6 bases and the V segment lost 1 base, leaving 10 bases of the junction unmatched. Germline V gives CDR1 MGHRA, CDR2 YSYEKL. The CDR3 has 17 residues. CDR3 nucleotides: TGCGCCAGCAGCCAAGCCGGGACAGGGGGGACGGGGGCTGAAGCTTTCTTT. This encodes CASSQAGTGGTGAEAFF.

This chain joins TRBV6-7 and TRBJ2-3, with 7 bases fitting TRBD1. TRBV6-7 belongs to the ORF category, with a function that is uncertain. J was trimmed by 2 bases and V by 11 bases; bases with no gene match: 19. The CDR3 length is 17 residues. The CDR3 is CAYQLIGDRVNTDTQYF. CDR3 coding DNA: TGTGCCTACCAGCTTATTGGAGACAGGGTTAACACAGATACGCAGTATTTT.

The gene calls are TRBV2 and TRBJ2-7; perhaps TRBD2 as D (5 bases). In germline, CDR1 is SNHLY, CDR2 FYNNEI. Trimming removed 7 bases from V and 9 bases from J, with 16 bases in between. The CDR3 spans 12 residues. CDR3 bases: TGTGCCAGCACTCTGGACCTAGCCCGGCAGTACTTC. Its protein product is CASTLDLARQYF.

The gene calls are TRBV27 and TRBJ1-2, with 10 bases that match TRBD1. With 5 bases clipped from V and 2 bases from J, the junction kept 11 bases outside the gene matches. Germline V lookup: CDR1 MNHEY, CDR2 SMNVEV (reference sequence). This CDR3 is built from 17 residues. The CDR3 DNA sequence: TGTGCCAGCAGTCCGACAGGGGGCGCATCCCTAAACTATGGCTACACCTTC. Translating it yields CASSPTGGASLNYGYTF.

This chain links TRBV27 with TRBJ1-5, with a tentative D call TRBD1 (5 bases). Germline lookup yields CDR1 MNHEY and CDR2 SMNVEV (reference sequence). This CDR3 has 18 residues. Trimming removed 5 bases at V and 0 bases at J, with 20 bases between. The CDR3 sequence is CASSPQPPGLHSNQPQHF. The CDR3 DNA reads as TGTGCCAGCAGTCCCCAGCCCCCGGGACTCCATAGCAATCAGCCCCAGCATTTT.

The chain joins TRBV5-4 to TRBJ2-7; D may be TRBD2 (5 bases). The CDR3 consists of 13 residues. Germline CDR1 and CDR2: SGHNT and YYREEE (reference sequence). V lost 4 bases to trimming and J lost 7 bases, with 15 bases between them. CDR3 residues: CASSPSRRSEQYF. Here the CDR3 DNA reads TGTGCCAGCAGCCCCAGCCGGAGGTCTGAGCAGTACTTC.